This TCR beta chain was recorded in a study of human T cells and chemical hapten exposure. Overall study results and limits: In the PT1 data, expanded TCR counts showed a positive correlation with patch test score.

Library preparation tagged each individual cDNA molecule with a unique molecular identifier. TCRdb reprocessed the RACE reads with MiXCR, giving one entry per CDR3 protein. The table has about 260,000 distinct CDR3 sequences, 7% to 10% seen once; the top ten hold 2% to 2.5%. The time point here: pre-sensitization, week 0. This sample's treatment: therapeutic diphenylcyclopropenone sensitization with weekly scalp DPC. This CDR3 is 11 amino acids long. The V end was cut by 5 bases, the J end by 6 bases, with 8 bases between. Per germline, CDR1 MNHEY and CDR2 SVGEGT. This clonotype was seen a handful of times. Its specificity is unknown.

The material was whole blood, obtained in connection with sensitization to the hapten diphenylcyclopropenone (DPC). This sequence originates from a woman between 40 and 55 years old with alopecia areata. Some clones in this sample may be carry-over from other donors' samples. The V and J genes are TRBV6-2 or TRBV6-3 and TRBJ2-7, with unresolved D. The CDR3 DNA sequence: TGTGCCAGCAGTCCCTCAGCCGAGCAGTACTTC. Translated: CASSPSAEQYF.